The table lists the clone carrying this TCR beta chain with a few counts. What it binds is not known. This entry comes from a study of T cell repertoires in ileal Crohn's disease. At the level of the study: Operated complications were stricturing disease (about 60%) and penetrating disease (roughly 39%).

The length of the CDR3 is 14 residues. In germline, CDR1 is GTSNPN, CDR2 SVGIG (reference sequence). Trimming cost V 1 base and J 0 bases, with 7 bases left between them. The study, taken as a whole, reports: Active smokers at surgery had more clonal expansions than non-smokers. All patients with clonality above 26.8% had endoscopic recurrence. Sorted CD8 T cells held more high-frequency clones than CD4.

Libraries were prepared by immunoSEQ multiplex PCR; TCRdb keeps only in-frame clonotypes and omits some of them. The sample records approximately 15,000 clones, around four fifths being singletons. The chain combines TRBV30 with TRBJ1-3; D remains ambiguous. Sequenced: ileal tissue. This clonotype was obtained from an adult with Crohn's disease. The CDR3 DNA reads TGTGCCTGGAGTGGAGAGGGCTCTGGAAACACCATATATTTT. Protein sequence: CAWSGEGSGNTIYF.